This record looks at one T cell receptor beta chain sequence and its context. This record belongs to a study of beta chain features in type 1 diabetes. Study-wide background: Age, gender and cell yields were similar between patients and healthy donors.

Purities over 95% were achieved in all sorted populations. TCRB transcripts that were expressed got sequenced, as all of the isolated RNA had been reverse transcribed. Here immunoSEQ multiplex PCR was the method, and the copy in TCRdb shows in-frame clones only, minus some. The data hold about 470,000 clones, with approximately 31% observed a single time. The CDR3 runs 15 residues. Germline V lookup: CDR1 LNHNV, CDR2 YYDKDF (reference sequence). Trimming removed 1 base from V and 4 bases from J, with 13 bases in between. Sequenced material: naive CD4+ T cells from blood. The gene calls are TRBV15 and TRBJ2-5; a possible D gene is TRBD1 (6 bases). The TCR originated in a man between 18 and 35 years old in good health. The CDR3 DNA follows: TGTGCCACCAGCAGAGCCACGGGACATCCAGAGACCCAGTACTTC. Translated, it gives CATSRATGHPETQYF.